This entry describes one T cell receptor (beta chain). The V gene's germline CDR1 is SQVTM and CDR2 ANQGSEA. V dropped 4 bases and J dropped 5; count of bases not matched to a gene: 11. The CDR3 is made up of 15 amino acids. These data come from a study of cytomegalovirus exposure and HLA in healthy donors. Amplification used 60 Vbeta primers and 13 Jbeta primers. Measured with immunoSEQ multiplex PCR; TCRdb has only the in-frame clones, and not every one. Of roughly 130,000 clones listed, 74% are singletons. This chain connects TRBV29-1 to TRBJ2-3, with TRBD2 matching over 8 bases. The receptor comes from a woman in her forties or fifties in good health and CMV-seropositive. Input material: PBMCs. This CDR3 reads CSVGGGNSVGDTQYF. Written as DNA, the CDR3 is TGCAGCGTTGGCGGGGGGAATTCTGTAGGAGATACGCAGTATTTT.